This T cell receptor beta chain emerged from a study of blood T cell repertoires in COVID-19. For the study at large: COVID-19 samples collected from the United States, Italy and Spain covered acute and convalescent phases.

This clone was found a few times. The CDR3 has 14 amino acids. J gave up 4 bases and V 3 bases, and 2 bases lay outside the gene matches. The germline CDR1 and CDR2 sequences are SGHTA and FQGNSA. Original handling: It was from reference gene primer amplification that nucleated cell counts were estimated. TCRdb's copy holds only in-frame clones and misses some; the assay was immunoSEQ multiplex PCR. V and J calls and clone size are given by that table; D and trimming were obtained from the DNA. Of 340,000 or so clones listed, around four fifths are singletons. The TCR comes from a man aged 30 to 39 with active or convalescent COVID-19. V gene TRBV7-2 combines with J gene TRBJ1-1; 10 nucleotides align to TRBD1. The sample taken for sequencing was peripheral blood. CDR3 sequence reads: CASSFGTGVTEAFF. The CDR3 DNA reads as TGTGCCAGCAGCTTCGGGACAGGGGTCACTGAAGCTTTCTTT.